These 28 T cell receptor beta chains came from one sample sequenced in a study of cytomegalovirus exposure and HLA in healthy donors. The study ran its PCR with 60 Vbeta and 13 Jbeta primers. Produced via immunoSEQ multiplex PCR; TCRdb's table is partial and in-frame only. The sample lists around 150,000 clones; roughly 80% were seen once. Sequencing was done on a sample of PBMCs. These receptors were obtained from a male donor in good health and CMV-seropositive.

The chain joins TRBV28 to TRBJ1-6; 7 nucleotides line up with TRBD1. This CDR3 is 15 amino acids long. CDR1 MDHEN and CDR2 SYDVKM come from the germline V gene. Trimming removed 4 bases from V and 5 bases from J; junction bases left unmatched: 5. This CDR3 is CASSSGTVNNSPLHF. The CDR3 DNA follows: TGTGCCAGCAGTTCCGGGACAGTTAATAATTCACCCCTCCACTTT.

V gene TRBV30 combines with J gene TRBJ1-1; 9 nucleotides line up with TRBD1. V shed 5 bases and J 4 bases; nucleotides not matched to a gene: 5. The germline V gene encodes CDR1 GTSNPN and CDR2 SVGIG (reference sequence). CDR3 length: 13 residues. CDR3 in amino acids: CAWSRTGATEAFF. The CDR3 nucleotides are TGTGCCTGGTCGCGGACAGGGGCCACTGAAGCTTTCTTT.

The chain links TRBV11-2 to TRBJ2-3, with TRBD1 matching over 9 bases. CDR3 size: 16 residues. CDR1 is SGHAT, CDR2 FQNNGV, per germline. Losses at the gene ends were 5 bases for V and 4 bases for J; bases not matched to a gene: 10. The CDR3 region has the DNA TGTGCCAGCAGCATTCTTACCGGGACAGGGTCAGATACGCAGTATTTT. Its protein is CASSILTGTGSDTQYF.

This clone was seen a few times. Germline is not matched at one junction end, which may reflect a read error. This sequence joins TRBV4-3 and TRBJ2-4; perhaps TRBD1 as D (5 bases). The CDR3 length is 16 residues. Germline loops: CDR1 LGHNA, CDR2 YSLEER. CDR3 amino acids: CASSQDDSLAKNSQYF. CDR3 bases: TGCGCCAGCAGCCAAGATGACAGTTTAGCCAAAAACAGTCAGTACTTC.

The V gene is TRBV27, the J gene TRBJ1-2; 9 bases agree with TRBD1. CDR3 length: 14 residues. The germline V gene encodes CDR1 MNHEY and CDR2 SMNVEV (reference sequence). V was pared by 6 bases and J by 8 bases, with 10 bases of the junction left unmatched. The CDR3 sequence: CASSSPTGGRGYTF. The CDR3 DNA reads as TGTGCCAGCAGCTCCCCGACAGGGGGTAGAGGCTACACCTTC.

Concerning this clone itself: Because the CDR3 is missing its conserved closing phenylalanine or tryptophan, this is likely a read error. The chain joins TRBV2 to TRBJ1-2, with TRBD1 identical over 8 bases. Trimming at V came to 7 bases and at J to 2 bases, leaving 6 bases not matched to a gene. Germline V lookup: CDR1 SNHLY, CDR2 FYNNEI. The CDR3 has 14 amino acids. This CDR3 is CASKLDRENYGYTL. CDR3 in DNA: TGTGCCAGCAAACTGGACAGGGAAAACTATGGCTACACCCTC.

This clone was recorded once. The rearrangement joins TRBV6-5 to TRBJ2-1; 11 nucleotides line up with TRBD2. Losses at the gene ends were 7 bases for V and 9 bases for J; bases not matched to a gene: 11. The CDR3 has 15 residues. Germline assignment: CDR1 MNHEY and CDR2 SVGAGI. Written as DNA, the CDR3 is TGTGCCAGCACCTTGTTAGCGGGGGGGGCGGGTGAGCAGTTCTTC. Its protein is CASTLLAGGAGEQFF.

The CDR3 DNA reads TGTGCCAGCAGCTCTCCTGTCTCGTACCAAGAGACCCAGTACTTC. Protein product: CASSSPVSYQETQYF. J is TRBJ2-5 and V is TRBV7-2, with D unresolved. The CDR3 length is 15 residues. V was cut by 4 bases and J by 0 bases, with 12 bases left in between. Germline V gene sequence: CDR1 SGHTA, CDR2 FQGNSA.

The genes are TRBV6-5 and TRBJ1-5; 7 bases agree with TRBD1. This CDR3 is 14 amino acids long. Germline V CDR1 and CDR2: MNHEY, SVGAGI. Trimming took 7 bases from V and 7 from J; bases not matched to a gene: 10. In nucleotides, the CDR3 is TGTGCCAGCACCCCGAACAGGGGTGGGCAGCCCCAGCATTTT. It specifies CASTPNRGGQPQHF.

CDR3 sequence reads: CASSPTGGPYEQYF. The CDR3 nucleotides read TGTGCCAGCAGCCCGACAGGGGGTCCCTACGAGCAGTACTTC. V and J are TRBV7-8 and TRBJ2-7; 9 nucleotides agree with TRBD1. The CDR3 extends over 14 amino acids. V lost 5 bases, J lost 2 bases, and 4 bases stayed unmatched. Germline lookup yields CDR1 SGHVS and CDR2 FQNEAQ.

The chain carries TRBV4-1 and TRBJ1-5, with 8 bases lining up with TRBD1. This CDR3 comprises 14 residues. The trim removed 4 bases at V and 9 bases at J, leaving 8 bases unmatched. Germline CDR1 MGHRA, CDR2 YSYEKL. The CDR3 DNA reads TGCGCCAGCAGCCTCGGACAGGGCTTGGGGCCCCAGCATTTT. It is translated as CASSLGQGLGPQHF.

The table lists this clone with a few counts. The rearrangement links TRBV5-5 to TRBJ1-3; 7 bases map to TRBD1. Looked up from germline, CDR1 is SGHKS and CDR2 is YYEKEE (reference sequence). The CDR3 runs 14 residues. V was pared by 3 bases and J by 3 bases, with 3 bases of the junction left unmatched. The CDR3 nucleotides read TGTGCCAGCAGCTCGGGACAGAATGGAAACACCATATATTTT. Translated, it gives CASSSGQNGNTIYF.

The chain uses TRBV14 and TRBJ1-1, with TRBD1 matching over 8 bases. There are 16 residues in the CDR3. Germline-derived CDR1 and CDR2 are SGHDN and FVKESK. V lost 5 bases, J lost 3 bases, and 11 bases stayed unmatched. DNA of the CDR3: TGTGCCAGCAGCTCTCAGGGGGCCCGGAGGGACACTGAAGCTTTCTTT. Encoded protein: CASSSQGARRDTEAFF.

In DNA form, the CDR3 reads TGTGCCAGCAGCTCAGGACTAGCGGGAGGGTTCAGCACAGATACGCAGTATTTT. Its protein is CASSSGLAGGFSTDTQYF. V usage is TRBV5-6 and J usage is TRBJ2-3; TRBD2 aligns across 15 bases. This CDR3 region has 18 residues. J lost 0 bases, V lost 3 bases, and 5 bases had no gene match. Looked up from germline, CDR1 is SGHDT and CDR2 is YYEEEE.

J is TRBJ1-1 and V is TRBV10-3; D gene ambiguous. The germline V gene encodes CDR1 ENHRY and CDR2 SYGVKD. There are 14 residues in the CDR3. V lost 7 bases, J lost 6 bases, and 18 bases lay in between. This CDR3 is CAINAEGARSEAFF. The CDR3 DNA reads TGTGCCATCAATGCGGAGGGCGCAAGGTCTGAAGCTTTCTTT.

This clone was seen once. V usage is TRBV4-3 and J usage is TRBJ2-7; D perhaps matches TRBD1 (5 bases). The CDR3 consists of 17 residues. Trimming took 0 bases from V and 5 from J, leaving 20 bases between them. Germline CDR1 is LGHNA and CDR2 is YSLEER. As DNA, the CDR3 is TGCGCCAGCAGCCAAGATAGGGGCAGCCGGGCGGAACACGAGCAGTACTTC. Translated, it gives CASSQDRGSRAEHEQYF.

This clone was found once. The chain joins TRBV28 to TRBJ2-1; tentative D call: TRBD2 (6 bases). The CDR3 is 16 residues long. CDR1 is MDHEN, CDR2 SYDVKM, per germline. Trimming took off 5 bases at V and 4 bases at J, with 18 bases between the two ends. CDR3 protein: CASSLSGTPGYNEQFF. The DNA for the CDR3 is TGTGCCAGCAGTCTCTCCGGGACTCCCGGATACAATGAGCAGTTCTTC.

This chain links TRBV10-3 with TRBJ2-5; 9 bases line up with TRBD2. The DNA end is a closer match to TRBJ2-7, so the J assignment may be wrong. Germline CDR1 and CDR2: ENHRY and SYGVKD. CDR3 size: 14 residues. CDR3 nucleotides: TGTGCCATCAGCCCAGGACTAGCGCTCTACGAGCAGTACTTC. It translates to CAISPGLALYEQYF.

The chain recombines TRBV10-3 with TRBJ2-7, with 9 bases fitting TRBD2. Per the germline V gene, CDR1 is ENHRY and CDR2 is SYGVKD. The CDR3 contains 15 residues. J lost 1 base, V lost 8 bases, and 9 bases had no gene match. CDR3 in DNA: TGTGCCATCGGTAGCAGCGGGAGGCAATCCTACGAGCAGTACTTC. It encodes CAIGSSGRQSYEQYF.

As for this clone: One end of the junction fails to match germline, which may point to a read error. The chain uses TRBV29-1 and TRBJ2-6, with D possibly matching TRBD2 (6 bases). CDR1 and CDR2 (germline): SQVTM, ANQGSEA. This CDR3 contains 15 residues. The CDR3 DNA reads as TGCAGCGTTGGTATATCGGGGACTGGGGCCAACGGCCTGACTTTC. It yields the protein CSVGISGTGANGLTF.

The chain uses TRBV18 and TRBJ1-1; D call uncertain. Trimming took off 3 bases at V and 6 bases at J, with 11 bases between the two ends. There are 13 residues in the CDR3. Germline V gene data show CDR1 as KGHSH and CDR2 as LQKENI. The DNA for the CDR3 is TGTGCCAGCTCACCGGCCGAGGGCGCTGAAGCTTTCTTT. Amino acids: CASSPAEGAEAFF.

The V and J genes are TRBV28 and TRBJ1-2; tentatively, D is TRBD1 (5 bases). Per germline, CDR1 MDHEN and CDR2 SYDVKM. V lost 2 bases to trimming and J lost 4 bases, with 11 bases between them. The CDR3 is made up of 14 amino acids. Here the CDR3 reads CASSLGTGIYGYTF. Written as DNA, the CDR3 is TGTGCCAGCAGTTTAGGGACTGGGATCTATGGCTACACCTTC.

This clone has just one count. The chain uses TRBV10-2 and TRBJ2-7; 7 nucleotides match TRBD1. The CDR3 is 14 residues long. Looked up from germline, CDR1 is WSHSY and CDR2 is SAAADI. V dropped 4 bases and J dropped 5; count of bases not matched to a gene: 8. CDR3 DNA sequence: TGCGCCAGCAGTGGCCTGACAGGGTTGAACGAGCAGTACTTC. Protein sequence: CASSGLTGLNEQYF.

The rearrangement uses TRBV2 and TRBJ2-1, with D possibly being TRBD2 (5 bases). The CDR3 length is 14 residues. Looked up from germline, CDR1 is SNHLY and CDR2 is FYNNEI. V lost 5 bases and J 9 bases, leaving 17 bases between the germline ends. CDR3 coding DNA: TGTGCCAGCAGTAGAGGTACTAGGGTCGGTGAGCAGTTCTTC. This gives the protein CASSRGTRVGEQFF.

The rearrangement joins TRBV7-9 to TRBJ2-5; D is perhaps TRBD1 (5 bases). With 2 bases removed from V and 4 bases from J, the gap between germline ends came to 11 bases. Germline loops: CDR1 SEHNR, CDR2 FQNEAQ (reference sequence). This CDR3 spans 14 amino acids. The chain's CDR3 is CASSLTSTGETQYF. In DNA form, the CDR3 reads TGTGCCAGCAGCTTAACGTCCACAGGAGAGACCCAGTACTTC. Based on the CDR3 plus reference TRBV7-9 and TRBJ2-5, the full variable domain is DTGVSQNPRHKITKRGQNVTFRCDPISEHNRLYWYRQTLGQGPEFLTYFQNEAQLEKSRLLSDRFSAERPKGSFSTLEIQRTEQGDSAMYLCASSLTSTGETQYFGPGTRLLVL.

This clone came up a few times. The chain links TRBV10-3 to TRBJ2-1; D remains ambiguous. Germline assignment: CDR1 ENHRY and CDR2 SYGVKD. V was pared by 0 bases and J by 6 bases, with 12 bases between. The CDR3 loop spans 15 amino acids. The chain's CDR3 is CAISESPGLGNEQFF. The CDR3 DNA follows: TGTGCCATCAGTGAGTCCCCCGGGTTGGGCAATGAGCAGTTCTTC.

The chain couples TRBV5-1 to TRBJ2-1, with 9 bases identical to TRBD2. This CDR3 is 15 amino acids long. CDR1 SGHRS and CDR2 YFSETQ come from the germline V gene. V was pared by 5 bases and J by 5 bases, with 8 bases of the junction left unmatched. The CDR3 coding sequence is TGCGCCAGCAGGACTAGCGGAAAAGCCAACAATGAGCAGTTCTTC. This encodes CASRTSGKANNEQFF.

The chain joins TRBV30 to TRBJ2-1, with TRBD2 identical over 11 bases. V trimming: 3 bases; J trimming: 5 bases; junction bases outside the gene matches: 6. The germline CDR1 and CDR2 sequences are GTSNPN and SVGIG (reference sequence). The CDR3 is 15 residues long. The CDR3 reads CAWRRLAGRHNEQFF. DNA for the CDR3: TGTGCCTGGAGACGACTAGCGGGGCGACACAATGAGCAGTTCTTC.